This T cell receptor beta chain derives from a study of T cell repertoires in ileal Crohn's disease (dated 2019 in TCRdb). Broadly, across the study: At the time of surgery, 35% of patients were active smokers, and the median duration of disease was 7.5 to 8.5 years. Roughly half of the patients were given postoperative therapy, with 15 to 20 on anti-TNF agents and about 11 on thiopurines. M6 samples were neoterminal ileum biopsies taken at postoperative colonoscopy. A Rutgeerts score higher than i0 was the definition used for endoscopic postoperative recurrence. All patients had surgery for a complication: stricturing disease in around 60% and penetrating disease in approximately 39%. TCR repertoire analysis was performed in approximately 52 Crohn's disease patients drawn from a prospective multicentre cohort. A total of around 150 mucosal samples from around 50 patients were sequenced, with samples obtained at several locations on the surgical specimen and at postoperative endoscopy. The study was conducted in parallel with a multicentre cohort that was designed to identify predictors of early endoscopic recurrence following ileocolonic resection. General findings and caveats noted by the study authors: Only a subgroup of patients, of unstated size, had their mucosal CD4 and CD8 T cells sorted and sequenced. Higher percentages of high-frequency clones at the time of surgery were linked to endoscopic recurrence, and every patient with clonality above 26.8% (18/57) had recurrence. Patients who were active smokers at surgery had a significantly higher proportion of clonal expansions than non-smokers (around 25% vs 18%, p=0.02). Sorted CD8 T cells carried more high-frequency clones than CD4 T cells, suggesting mucosal expansions were mainly CD8. The timing of postoperative endoscopy varied within the first year after surgery, and the median delay was roughly 7.4 months.

This specimen's time point label, interpreted: neoterminal ileum biopsy at postoperative endoscopy, about 6 months after surgery. To be eligible, patients had to be adults with ileal or ileocolonic Crohn's disease and an indication for ileocolonic resection. Before DNA extraction, whole ileal mucosal biopsies were kept frozen at -80 degrees C. A TRizol-based method was used to extract genomic DNA from the frozen whole biopsies, and the DNA was quantified with a NanoDrop 2000 spectrophotometer. Five hundred nanograms of biopsy DNA per sample were submitted for commercial TCRB immunosequencing. A two-step, amplification bias-controlled multiplex PCR was used by Adaptive Biotechnology to amplify CDR3 regions from genomic DNA. In the first PCR, primers covered every V and J gene segment, and in the second PCR, barcodes and Illumina adapters were added. CDR3 libraries were sequenced on an Illumina instrument. The original pipeline was this. Vendor-provided pipelines were combined with custom analysis of raw data in R/Bioconductor under R version 3.3.0. Clonality, ranging from 0 to 1, was calculated as the inverse of the normalised Shannon entropy of all productive clones. High-frequency clones were defined as the repertoire share of the top 100 clones, retaining only clones passing a 95% confidence test. The Simpson index measured repertoire diversity, and the Morisita-Horn index measured overlap between samples. The source is immuneACCESS, and TCRdb retained only in-frame sequences with V and J called. Part of the clones is not carried over; for the studies checked, unresolved V genes explain less than half of this, and the remainder is unexplained. That table is the source of V, J and clone size, and D and trimming were worked out from the DNA. This sample gives about 59,000 clones in total; about 88% of them show up just once. Over 2% of the sample rests with the top ten.

The junction carries 4 bases between V and J, which are trimmed by 1 base and 3 bases respectively. From a lookup of the germline V gene, CDR1 and CDR2 are LGHNA and YSLEER. CDR3 length: 12 amino acids, cysteine to phenylalanine. Of the read, only the CDR3 DNA is kept; its 36 bases are in frame from base 1. On this clone itself: What this receptor recognizes is not known. No qualities accompany the bases; no much larger clone lies one base away.

The clonotype comes from an adult with Crohn's disease. Material for sequencing was ileal tissue. Recombination joined TRBV4-3 with TRBJ2-7; no D gene is confidently identified. The CDR3 region reads CASSQAFYEQYF. The nucleotides read TGCGCCAGCAGCCAAGCTTTCTACGAGCAGTACTTC.